This T cell receptor beta chain comes out of a study of cytomegalovirus exposure and HLA in healthy donors. The PCR made use of 60 Vbeta and 13 Jbeta primers. Authors' methods: It was a later analysis that counted roughly 79 million unique TCR beta chains, of which around 11 million were shared. Method: immunoSEQ multiplex PCR; TCRdb's copy keeps in-frame clones and lacks some. That table is the source of V, J and clone size, and D and trimming were worked out from the DNA. The sample contains 70,000 to 90,000 clones, under 80% of which appear only once. General study points: Earlier findings revealed that most TCR beta V segments proved productive either about 90% or about 30% of the time. The study labeled 164 TCR beta chains cytomegalovirus-associated.

Concerning this clone: As yet, its antigen is unknown.

The CDR3 covers 14 residues. V was shortened by 2 bases and J by 2 bases, with 9 bases between the two germline ends. Germline CDR1 reads SGHAT; CDR2 reads FQDESV (reference sequence). The TCR originated in a male donor in good health and CMV-seropositive. This rearrangement joins TRBV11-1 to TRBJ2-5; D is unresolved. Sequenced: PBMCs. The CDR3 sequence: CASSLQTMQETQYF. DNA for the CDR3: TGTGCCAGCAGCTTACAAACTATGCAAGAGACCCAGTACTTC.